These 28 T cell receptor beta chains share one sample of origin, sequenced in a study of spatial heterogeneity in lung cancer. Via MiXCR, TCRdb re-called the 5' RACE reads, giving one row per CDR3 protein. This sample has over 45,000 distinct CDR3 sequences; 10% to 15% occur once, and the top ten carry around 32%. The time point was: blood at routine non-recurrence follow-up after resection. The material sequenced was PBMCs, taken at follow-up. All receptors come from a male donor with early-stage non-small cell lung cancer.

In its sample, this clonotype was seen many times. This chain connects TRBV25-1 to TRBJ1-5, with 8 bases identical to TRBD1. Looked up from germline, CDR1 is MGHDK and CDR2 is SYGVNS. V trimming: 5 bases; J trimming: 6 bases; junction bases outside the gene matches: 6. CDR3 size: 14 residues. The CDR3 sequence: CASSRTGRGQPQHF. In DNA, the CDR3 is TGTGCCAGCAGTCGGACAGGGAGGGGTCAGCCCCAGCATTTT.

This clonotype occurred many times. CDR3 protein: CSGSREETQYF. In nucleotides, the CDR3 is TGCAGCGGGAGCAGGGAAGAGACCCAGTACTTC. The chain has TRBV29-1 and TRBJ2-5; the D gene is possibly TRBD1 (5 bases). V lost 7 bases and J 3 bases, leaving 9 bases between the germline ends. Looked up from germline, CDR1 is SQVTM and CDR2 is ANQGSEA. CDR3 size: 11 residues. Full variable domain (rest looked up from reference TRBV29-1 and TRBJ2-5): SAVISQKPSRDICQRGTSLTIQCQVDSQVTMMFWYRQQPGQSLTLIATANQGSEATYESGFVIDKFPISRPNLTFSTLTVSNMSPEDSSIYLCSGSREETQYFGPGTRLLVL.

This clonotype came up a few times. The CDR3 here is CASSRGTGYEAFF. The CDR3 DNA reads as TGTGCCAGCAGCCGGGGGACAGGGTATGAAGCTTTCTTT. The J gene is TRBJ1-1, the V gene TRBV5-4; TRBD1 agrees at 9 bases. After removal of 4 bases from V and 7 bases from J, the junction contained 5 bases not matched to a gene. CDR1 is SGHNT, CDR2 YYREEE, per germline (reference sequence). This CDR3 comprises 13 residues. Supplemented by reference TRBV5-4 and TRBJ1-1, the full variable domain reads ETGVTQSPTHLIKTRGQQVTLRCSSQSGHNTVSWYQQALGQGPQFIFQYYREEENGRGNFPPRFSGLQFPNYSSELNVNALELDDSALYLCASSRGTGYEAFFGQGTRLTVV.

This clonotype was seen ten or more times. The chain recombines TRBV12-3 or TRBV12-4 with TRBJ1-1; D not resolved. The CDR3 has 15 residues. V shed 2 bases and J shed 0 bases, with 10 bases lying between them. The CDR3 sequence: CASSLNWVMNTEAFF. Here the CDR3 DNA reads TGTGCCAGCAGTTTAAACTGGGTCATGAACACTGAAGCTTTCTTT.

The rearrangement joins TRBV28 to TRBJ1-5, with 7 bases aligning to TRBD1. V was clipped by 3 bases and J by 4 bases; unmatched bases: 0. Germline values: CDR1 MDHEN, CDR2 SYDVKM. The CDR3 is made up of 13 amino acids. CDR3 sequence (DNA): TGTGCCAGCAGTTTGGACAGGAATCAGCCCCAGCATTTT. Protein product: CASSLDRNQPQHF.

Ten or more counts support this clonotype. The chain carries TRBV20-1 and TRBJ2-7, with 9 bases that match TRBD1. The V and J ends lost 1 base and 5 bases, in that order; junction bases with no gene match: 6. There are 14 residues in the CDR3. Germline CDR1 DFQATT, CDR2 SNEGSKA (reference sequence). The CDR3 loop is CSARGQGQGNEQYF. DNA of the CDR3: TGCAGTGCTAGAGGTCAAGGACAGGGGAACGAGCAGTACTTC.

This clonotype appeared many times. The rearrangement uses TRBV3-1 and TRBJ1-1; D gene unclear. V was shortened by 1 base and J by 10 bases, with 16 bases between the two germline ends. This CDR3 has 14 amino acids. The germline V gene encodes CDR1 LGHDT and CDR2 YNNKEL (reference sequence). The CDR3 DNA reads as TGTGCCAGCAGCCAAGTGGTGGACGGGAGTAGAGCTTTCTTT. Translation gives CASSQVVDGSRAFF.

This clonotype was detected ten times or more. The chain carries TRBV5-1 and TRBJ1-4, with a weak D call TRBD1 (6 bases). CDR3 length equals 14 residues. Germline CDR1 is SGHRS and CDR2 is YFSETQ. V lost 2 bases and J 5 bases, leaving 10 bases between the germline ends. DNA of the CDR3: TGCGCCAGCAGCTTACAGGGCCCGAATGAAAAACTGTTTTTT. Translated, it gives CASSLQGPNEKLFF.

This clonotype appeared many times. The V and J genes are TRBV12-3 or TRBV12-4 and TRBJ2-2, with D maybe TRBD1 (6 bases). V gave up 5 bases and J gave up 1 base, with 8 bases separating them. The CDR3 spans 14 residues. The CDR3: CASSMTGNTGELFF. DNA of the CDR3: TGTGCCAGCAGTATGACAGGGAACACCGGGGAGCTGTTTTTT.

This clonotype came up many times. The gene calls are TRBV30 and TRBJ1-2; unclear D gene. Germline V gives CDR1 GTSNPN, CDR2 SVGIG (reference sequence). Trimming pared 3 bases from V and 0 bases from J, leaving 8 bases between. The CDR3 runs 13 residues. The DNA of the CDR3 is TGTGCCTGGAGGTTGTCAGCTAACTATGGCTACACCTTC. It yields the protein CAWRLSANYGYTF.

The genes are TRBV7-2 and TRBJ1-5; D gene unclear. The CDR3 is made up of 14 amino acids. V was trimmed by 1 base and J by 4 bases, leaving 8 bases between them. Germline V gives CDR1 SGHTA, CDR2 FQGNSA. As DNA, the CDR3 is TGTGCCAGCAGCTTAGACGGAGATAATCAGCCCCAGCATTTT. Protein product: CASSLDGDNQPQHF.

The sample holds a few counts of this clonotype. The chain carries TRBV7-2 and TRBJ2-1; 13 nucleotides align to TRBD2. This CDR3 is 15 amino acids long. Germline-derived CDR1 and CDR2 are SGHTA and FQGNSA. Trimming took 5 bases from V and 5 from J; bases not matched to a gene: 3. The CDR3 DNA reads as TGTGCCAGCAGCCCGGGACTAGCGGGGAACAATGAGCAGTTCTTC. As protein: CASSPGLAGNNEQFF.

As DNA, the CDR3 is TGCAGTGCTCGAACCACTCAAGTAGAGACCCAGTACTTC. Translation gives CSARTTQVETQYF. The rearrangement uses TRBV20-1 and TRBJ2-5; D is undetermined. Per germline, CDR1 DFQATT and CDR2 SNEGSKA (reference sequence). V gave up 5 bases and J gave up 4 bases, with 14 bases separating them. This CDR3 region has 13 residues.

This clonotype was seen a handful of times. The chain has TRBV6-6 and TRBJ1-5, with D uncertain. This CDR3 has 13 residues. Between the trimmed V and J ends, which lost 5 bases and 0 bases, there was a span of 5 bases. Germline V gene sequence: CDR1 MNHNY, CDR2 SVGAGI (reference sequence). The CDR3 region is CASSPDSNQPQHF. CDR3 nucleotide sequence: TGTGCCAGCAGTCCGGATAGCAATCAGCCCCAGCATTTT.

This clonotype has at least ten counts. The rearrangement links TRBV5-4 to TRBJ2-3; 14 positions agree with TRBD2. There are 17 residues in the CDR3. Germline loops: CDR1 SGHNT, CDR2 YYREEE (reference sequence). With 4 bases clipped from V and 2 bases from J, the junction kept 6 bases outside the gene matches. As DNA, the CDR3 is TGTGCCAGCAGCACAGGGACTAGCGGGAGCTTCACAGATACGCAGTATTTT. The encoded protein is CASSTGTSGSFTDTQYF.

The genes are TRBV7-2 and TRBJ1-3; the D is unclear. V lost 2 bases and J 4 bases, leaving 6 bases between the germline ends. The germline CDR1 and CDR2 sequences are SGHTA and FQGNSA. CDR3 length equals 13 residues. The CDR3 DNA follows: TGTGCCAGCAGCTTACTGGCGGGAAACACCATATATTTT. Translating gives CASSLLAGNTIYF.

This clonotype was recorded a few times. V usage is TRBV7-3 and J usage is TRBJ2-1, with D possibly TRBD1 on 6 matching bases. The CDR3 is made up of 15 amino acids. Germline V CDR1 and CDR2: SGHTA, FQGTGA. Trimming removed 5 bases at V and 6 bases at J, with 17 bases between. The DNA of the CDR3 is TGTGCCAGCAGCCCAAGCCTCGGACAGACCAATGAGCAGTTCTTC. Translated, it gives CASSPSLGQTNEQFF.

The V call is TRBV7-2, the J call TRBJ1-4, with D maybe TRBD1 (6 bases). The germline gives CDR1 SGHTA, CDR2 FQGNSA. The CDR3 consists of 15 residues. Trimming left V 5 bases short and J 4 bases short, with 14 bases between. CDR3 in DNA: TGTGCCAGCAGCCTAACAAAGGGGGGTAATGAAAAACTGTTTTTT. Encoded protein: CASSLTKGGNEKLFF.

This clonotype was recorded many times. CDR3 DNA: TGCGCCAGCAGCTTGGCCGCTTTGAACACTGAAGCTTTCTTT. Amino acids: CASSLAALNTEAFF. The chain links TRBV5-1 to TRBJ1-1; D is uncertain. Germline V gives CDR1 SGHRS, CDR2 YFSETQ. This CDR3 comprises 14 residues. Trimming took 0 bases from V and 0 from J, leaving 6 bases between them.

The chain links TRBV7-9 to TRBJ2-2, with D maybe TRBD1 (6 bases). This CDR3 has 13 residues. The V gene lost 5 bases and the J gene lost 6 bases, with 10 bases spanning the gap. CDR1 is SEHNR, CDR2 FQNEAQ, per germline (reference sequence). The CDR3 coding sequence is TGTGCCAGCAGCCCGAGACAGGCCGGGGAGCTGTTTTTT. This encodes CASSPRQAGELFF.

This chain joins TRBV11-2 and TRBJ1-4; no firm D call. V was pared by 2 bases and J by 8 bases, with 15 bases between. Germline V lookup: CDR1 SGHAT, CDR2 FQNNGV. CDR3 size: 15 residues. The DNA for the CDR3 is TGTGCCAGCAGCTTAACGTTAGGCTTAAGGGAAAAACTGTTTTTT. Translation: CASSLTLGLREKLFF.

The chain recombines TRBV28 with TRBJ2-7; 10 nucleotides agree with TRBD1. CDR3 length: 15 amino acids. The ends lost 5 bases at V and 3 bases at J; junction bases unmatched: 7. Germline CDR1 and CDR2: MDHEN and SYDVKM. The CDR3 sequence: CASSNDRGLHYEQYF. The CDR3 nucleotides are TGTGCCAGCAGTAACGACAGGGGGCTGCACTACGAGCAGTACTTC.

V is TRBV6-5 and J is TRBJ1-5, with D maybe TRBD1 (5 bases). Germline V gives CDR1 MNHEY, CDR2 SVGAGI. The length of the CDR3 is 14 residues. V dropped 6 bases and J dropped 11 bases, with 20 bases sitting between them. The CDR3 DNA reads TGTGCCAGCAGCCCCGAGGGGCTCCAAGGGACCCAGCATTTT. Amino acid sequence: CASSPEGLQGTQHF.

Many counts were recorded for this clonotype. The chain has TRBV4-2 and TRBJ2-7; D assignment may be TRBD1 or TRBD2 (5 bases each). The CDR3 is made up of 14 amino acids. Germline-derived CDR1 and CDR2 are LGHNA and YNFKEQ. V was shortened by 1 base and J by 1 base, with 8 bases between the two germline ends. CDR3 region: CASSQVGGSYEQYF. CDR3 DNA: TGTGCCAGCAGCCAAGTTGGGGGTTCCTACGAGCAGTACTTC.

This clonotype was observed many times. V gene TRBV7-2 combines with J gene TRBJ2-1, with 9 positions matching TRBD1. The trim removed 4 bases at V and 7 bases at J, leaving 11 bases unmatched. CDR1 is SGHTA and CDR2 is FQGNSA in the germline V gene. This CDR3 contains 16 residues. DNA for the CDR3: TGTGCCAGCAGCTACCCGGGACAGGGAGGGAGGAATGAGCAGTTCTTC. Translation: CASSYPGQGGRNEQFF.

The chain has TRBV18 and TRBJ1-5; 8 bases line up with TRBD1. The CDR3 is made up of 14 amino acids. Germline V CDR1 and CDR2: KGHSH, LQKENI. V trimming: 6 bases; J trimming: 4 bases; junction bases outside the gene matches: 5. The chain's CDR3 is CASSSTGDNQPQHF. The CDR3 DNA reads as TGTGCCAGCTCGTCGACAGGGGATAATCAGCCCCAGCATTTT.

At least ten counts were recorded for this clonotype. The chain combines TRBV5-6 with TRBJ1-3, with D perhaps matching TRBD1 (5 bases). In germline, CDR1 is SGHDT, CDR2 YYEEEE. With 0 bases removed from V and 3 bases from J, the gap between germline ends came to 13 bases. The CDR3 runs 16 residues. Here the CDR3 DNA reads TGTGCCAGCAGCTTGGTTAGCAGGGCCTTTGGAAACACCATATATTTT. Translation: CASSLVSRAFGNTIYF.

The CDR3 nucleotides read TGTGCCAGCAGCTTAGTGGCGGCTAGCACAGATACGCAGTATTTT. It codes for CASSLVAASTDTQYF. This sequence joins TRBV11-2 and TRBJ2-3; D not resolved. The V end was cut by 1 base, the J end by 0 bases, with 8 bases between. The CDR3 has 15 amino acids. Germline V gene sequence: CDR1 SGHAT, CDR2 FQNNGV. The full variable domain, its missing parts supplied by reference TRBV11-2 and TRBJ2-3, is EAGVAQSPRYKIIEKRQSVAFWCNPISGHATLYWYQQILGQGPKLLIQFQNNGVVDDSQLPKDRFSAERLKGVDSTLKIQPAKLEDSAVYLCASSLVAASTDTQYFGPGTRLTVL.